The rows below give T cell receptor beta chains drawn from one sample of a study of CD8 T cells in ankylosing spondylitis. TCRdb passed the 5' RACE reads through MiXCR, listing each CDR3 protein once. The sample includes approximately 400,000 distinct CDR3 sequences, more than 15% of them seen just once. Source material: blood, either unsorted or a sorted T cell fraction (not recorded which). Receptors were obtained from a male donor with ankylosing spondylitis. CDR3s include the opening cysteine and the closing phenylalanine or tryptophan. Each record gives: CDR3 protein, CDR3 DNA, clone size, V gene, D gene, J gene. D genes are given only for firm matches. Rows give clone size only sometimes, using once, few, many, or a class for an expanded clone.

CDR3aa: CASSLRLRDVNTEAFF
CDR3nt: TGTGCCAGCAGTCTTAGGTTGCGGGACGTGAACACTGAAGCTTTCTTT
abundance: few
v_gene: TRBV12-3/TRBV12-4
d_gene: -
j_gene: TRBJ1-1

CDR3aa: CASTLRGLQETQYF
CDR3nt: TGTGCCAGCACTCTCCGGGGGCTCCAAGAGACCCAGTACTTC
abundance: many
v_gene: TRBV12-3/TRBV12-4
d_gene: -
j_gene: TRBJ2-5

CDR3aa: CSVGERVGYGYTF
CDR3nt: TGCAGCGTTGGAGAGAGGGTTGGCTATGGCTACACCTTC
abundance: few
v_gene: TRBV29-1
d_gene: -
j_gene: TRBJ1-2

CDR3aa: CSARGHGPNQPQHF
CDR3nt: TGCAGTGCTAGGGGACACGGGCCCAATCAGCCCCAGCATTTT
abundance: -
v_gene: TRBV20-1
d_gene: -
j_gene: TRBJ1-5

CDR3aa: CSARTLTSGAYNEQFF
CDR3nt: TGCAGTGCTAGGACCCTGACTAGCGGGGCCTACAATGAGCAGTTCTTC
abundance: -
v_gene: TRBV20-1
d_gene: TRBD2
j_gene: TRBJ2-1

CDR3aa: CASSVDGSIYNEQFF
CDR3nt: TGTGCCAGCAGCGTAGACGGGAGTATCTACAATGAGCAGTTCTTC
abundance: few
v_gene: TRBV9
d_gene: -
j_gene: TRBJ2-1

CDR3aa: CASSFTEPTHQPQHF
CDR3nt: TGTGCCAGCAGCTTCACAGAGCCTACTCATCAGCCCCAGCATTTT
abundance: few
v_gene: TRBV7-9
d_gene: -
j_gene: TRBJ1-5

CDR3aa: CASSQQGGQFF
CDR3nt: TGTGCCAGCAGCCAACAGGGGGGGCAGTTCTTC
abundance: -
v_gene: TRBV14
d_gene: -
j_gene: TRBJ2-1

CDR3aa: CASSRIADGSTDTQYF
CDR3nt: TGTGCCAGCAGCCGGATAGCGGACGGAAGCACAGATACGCAGTATTTT
abundance: few
v_gene: TRBV7-2
d_gene: -
j_gene: TRBJ2-3

CDR3aa: CSAVGDRRDGYTF
CDR3nt: TGCAGTGCTGTTGGGGACCGACGGGATGGCTACACCTTC
abundance: -
v_gene: TRBV20-1
d_gene: -
j_gene: TRBJ1-2

CDR3aa: CASKTSPTDTQYF
CDR3nt: TGTGCCAGCAAGACCTCCCCCACAGATACGCAGTATTTT
abundance: few
v_gene: TRBV21-1
d_gene: -
j_gene: TRBJ2-3

CDR3aa: CASTPSGSSYEQYF
CDR3nt: TGCGCCAGCACGCCCAGCGGGAGCTCCTACGAGCAGTACTTC
abundance: many
v_gene: TRBV5-1
d_gene: TRBD2
j_gene: TRBJ2-7

CDR3aa: CASSPSRFGGGEETQYF
CDR3nt: TGTGCCAGCAGCCCGAGCCGTTTTGGCGGGGGGGAAGAGACCCAGTACTTC
abundance: -
v_gene: TRBV7-9
d_gene: TRBD2
j_gene: TRBJ2-5

CDR3aa: CASSYQRSTGTEQYF
CDR3nt: TGTGCCAGCAGTTACCAACGATCGACAGGAACCGAGCAGTACTTC
abundance: -
v_gene: TRBV6-5
d_gene: -
j_gene: TRBJ2-7

CDR3aa: CASTTSVSTDTQYF
CDR3nt: TGTGCCAGTACGACTAGCGTGTCCACAGATACGCAGTATTTT
abundance: -
v_gene: TRBV28
d_gene: TRBD2
j_gene: TRBJ2-3

CDR3aa: CASSQMADTSEQYF
CDR3nt: TGTGCCAGCAGCCAAATGGCGGACACAAGCGAGCAGTACTTC
abundance: few
v_gene: TRBV3-1
d_gene: -
j_gene: TRBJ2-7

CDR3aa: CASSWELRYEQYF
CDR3nt: TGTGCCAGCAGCTGGGAATTACGCTACGAGCAGTACTTC
abundance: -
v_gene: TRBV7-2
d_gene: -
j_gene: TRBJ2-7

CDR3aa: CASSEQPGLAADNEQFF
CDR3nt: TGTGCCAGCAGTGAACAGCCGGGACTAGCGGCAGACAATGAGCAGTTCTTC
abundance: few
v_gene: TRBV2
d_gene: TRBD2
j_gene: TRBJ2-1

CDR3aa: CASSNIRSPLHF
CDR3nt: TGTGCCAGCAGCAACATCAGATCACCCCTCCACTTT
abundance: -
v_gene: TRBV5-6
d_gene: -
j_gene: TRBJ1-6

CDR3aa: CASSMAGGTFYNEQFF
CDR3nt: TGTGCCAGCAGTATGGCGGGGGGGACTTTTTACAATGAGCAGTTCTTC
abundance: -
v_gene: TRBV2
d_gene: TRBD2
j_gene: TRBJ2-1

CDR3aa: CASSQDPWTAYGYTF
CDR3nt: TGTGCCAGCAGCCAAGATCCCTGGACAGCCTATGGCTACACCTTC
abundance: few
v_gene: TRBV3-1
d_gene: -
j_gene: TRBJ1-2

CDR3aa: CASSRGSGGRTGELFF
CDR3nt: TGCGCCAGCAGCCGGGGCTCGGGAGGGAGAACCGGGGAGCTGTTTTTT
abundance: -
v_gene: TRBV4-3
d_gene: TRBD2
j_gene: TRBJ2-2

CDR3aa: CASSRSGQGANEKLFF
CDR3nt: TGCGCCAGCAGCCGTTCCGGACAGGGCGCTAATGAAAAACTGTTTTTT
abundance: few
v_gene: TRBV5-1
d_gene: TRBD1
j_gene: TRBJ1-4

CDR3aa: CASSPDREEAGELFF
CDR3nt: TGTGCCAGCAGCCCTGACAGGGAGGAGGCCGGGGAGCTGTTTTTT
abundance: -
v_gene: TRBV5-4
d_gene: -
j_gene: TRBJ2-2

CDR3aa: CSVEDHPSGAEINGYTF
CDR3nt: TGCAGCGTTGAAGACCACCCATCAGGGGCGGAAATAAATGGCTACACCTTC
abundance: few
v_gene: TRBV29-1
d_gene: -
j_gene: TRBJ1-2

CDR3aa: CAVSSGRYSGELFF
CDR3nt: TGTGCCGTATCTAGCGGGAGGTACTCCGGGGAGCTGTTTTTT
abundance: few
v_gene: TRBV24-1
d_gene: TRBD2
j_gene: TRBJ2-2

CDR3aa: CASSFREGEQFF
CDR3nt: TGTGCCAGCAGCTTCCGGGAGGGTGAGCAGTTCTTC
abundance: -
v_gene: TRBV7-8
d_gene: TRBD2
j_gene: TRBJ2-1

CDR3aa: CASSLLTGDEQFF
CDR3nt: TGTGCCAGCAGCCTTCTAACAGGGGATGAGCAGTTCTTC
abundance: -
v_gene: TRBV3-1
d_gene: TRBD1
j_gene: TRBJ2-1

CDR3aa: CSAITDGNNSPLHF
CDR3nt: TGCAGTGCTATTACGGACGGGAATAATTCACCCCTCCACTTT
abundance: -
v_gene: TRBV20-1
d_gene: -
j_gene: TRBJ1-6

CDR3aa: CATQGTLETQYF
CDR3nt: TGTGCCACCCAAGGGACACTTGAGACCCAGTACTTC
abundance: -
v_gene: TRBV24-1
d_gene: -
j_gene: TRBJ2-5

CDR3aa: CASSGTSGVYQETQYF
CDR3nt: TGTGCCAGCAGCGGGACTAGCGGGGTCTACCAAGAGACCCAGTACTTC
abundance: -
v_gene: TRBV9
d_gene: TRBD2
j_gene: TRBJ2-5

CDR3aa: CASTASGARGTIQYF
CDR3nt: TGCGCCAGCACGGCTAGCGGGGCCCGCGGAACCATTCAGTACTTC
abundance: -
v_gene: TRBV5-1
d_gene: TRBD2
j_gene: TRBJ2-4

CDR3aa: CSVAREGYNEQFF
CDR3nt: TGCAGCGTTGCGAGGGAAGGATACAATGAGCAGTTCTTC
abundance: many
v_gene: TRBV29-1
d_gene: -
j_gene: TRBJ2-1

CDR3aa: CASRSPQGPVFRQYF
CDR3nt: TGTGCCAGCAGGTCCCCCCAGGGGCCGGTTTTTCGGCAGTACTTC
abundance: -
v_gene: TRBV11-2
d_gene: -
j_gene: TRBJ2-7

CDR3aa: CSANSGREYNEQFF
CDR3nt: TGCAGTGCTAATAGCGGGAGGGAGTACAATGAGCAGTTCTTC
abundance: -
v_gene: TRBV20-1
d_gene: TRBD2
j_gene: TRBJ2-1

CDR3aa: CASSLRQKWDTEAFF
CDR3nt: TGTGCCAGCAGTTTACGACAGAAGTGGGACACTGAAGCTTTCTTT
abundance: once
v_gene: TRBV12-3/TRBV12-4
d_gene: -
j_gene: TRBJ1-1

CDR3aa: CASSYGQGGEAFF
CDR3nt: TGTGCCAGCAGTTACGGACAAGGTGGCGAAGCTTTCTTT
abundance: -
v_gene: TRBV6-6
d_gene: -
j_gene: TRBJ1-1

CDR3aa: CASSMDRNGQPQHF
CDR3nt: TGTGCCAGCAGCATGGACAGGAACGGACAGCCCCAGCATTTT
abundance: few
v_gene: TRBV2
d_gene: TRBD1
j_gene: TRBJ1-5

CDR3aa: CASSRTGVDYEQYF
CDR3nt: TGCGCCAGCAGCCGGACAGGCGTGGACTACGAGCAGTACTTC
abundance: many
v_gene: TRBV5-1
d_gene: TRBD1
j_gene: TRBJ2-7

CDR3aa: CASSSAGGEQYF
CDR3nt: TGCGCCAGCAGCTCGGCGGGAGGCGAGCAGTACTTC
abundance: -
v_gene: TRBV5-1
d_gene: TRBD2
j_gene: TRBJ2-7

CDR3aa: CASSPPALAGGDTQYF
CDR3nt: TGTGCCAGCTCACCACCGGCCCTAGCGGGGGGAGATACGCAGTATTTT
abundance: few
v_gene: TRBV18
d_gene: TRBD2
j_gene: TRBJ2-3

CDR3aa: CASRPGQGEKLFF
CDR3nt: TGTGCCAGCAGGCCTGGACAAGGTGAAAAACTGTTTTTT
abundance: few
v_gene: TRBV6-1
d_gene: -
j_gene: TRBJ1-4

CDR3aa: CASSGGRSSYNEQFF
CDR3nt: TGCGCCAGCAGCGGCGGGAGGAGCTCCTACAATGAGCAGTTCTTC
abundance: many
v_gene: TRBV5-1
d_gene: TRBD2
j_gene: TRBJ2-1

CDR3aa: CAWSIRRSGTEAFF
CDR3nt: TGTGCCTGGAGTATCCGGCGGAGTGGCACTGAAGCTTTCTTT
abundance: -
v_gene: TRBV30
d_gene: -
j_gene: TRBJ1-1

CDR3aa: CATSRGGQYYGYTF
CDR3nt: TGTGCCACCAGCAGAGGGGGTCAGTACTATGGCTACACCTTC
abundance: few
v_gene: TRBV15
d_gene: -
j_gene: TRBJ1-2